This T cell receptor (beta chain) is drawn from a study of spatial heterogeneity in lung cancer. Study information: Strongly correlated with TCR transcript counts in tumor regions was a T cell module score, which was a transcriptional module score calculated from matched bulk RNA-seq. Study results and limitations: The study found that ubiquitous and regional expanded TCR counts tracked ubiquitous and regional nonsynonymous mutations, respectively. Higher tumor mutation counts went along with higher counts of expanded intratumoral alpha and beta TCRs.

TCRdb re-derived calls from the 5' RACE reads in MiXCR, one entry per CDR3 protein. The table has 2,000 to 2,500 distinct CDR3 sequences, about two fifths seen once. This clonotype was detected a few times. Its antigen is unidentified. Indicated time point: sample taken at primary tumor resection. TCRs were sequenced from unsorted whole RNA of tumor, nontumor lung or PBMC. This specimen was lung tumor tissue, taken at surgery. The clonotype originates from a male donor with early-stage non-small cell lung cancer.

CDR3 nucleotide sequence: TGTGCCAGCAGCTTGGGACAGGGAAGGGGTCAGCCCCAGCATTTT. Residues: CASSLGQGRGQPQHF. The chain uses TRBV11-2 and TRBJ1-5; TRBD1 agrees at 9 bases. The trim removed 3 bases at V and 6 bases at J, leaving 6 bases unmatched. This CDR3 has 15 residues. Per germline, CDR1 SGHAT and CDR2 FQNNGV.